This section outlines one T cell receptor (beta chain) sequence together with its context. The sample belongs to a study of blood T cell repertoires in COVID-19. Study-level background: PBMCs, B-cell-depleted T cells, or T cells provided the cDNA or gDNA that made up the material.

One Seattle source followed patients from active infection through their disease course. Authors' data handling: Amplified reference gene primers provided the basis for estimating nucleated cell counts. The table came from immunoSEQ multiplex PCR; TCRdb's copy has only in-frame clones and leaves some out. The V and J calls and clone size come from that table; D and trimming were worked out from the DNA. The sample contains about 62,000 clones, more than 80% of which appear only once. The ends were cut back, 5 bases at V and 2 bases at J, with 13 bases in the middle. The CDR3 runs to 15 residues. Germline V gives CDR1 MNHEY, CDR2 SVGAGI.

The sequenced sample consisted of peripheral blood. This TCR was sampled from a woman aged 55-70 years with COVID-19, enrolled during active disease. V gene TRBV6-5 combines with J gene TRBJ2-1; D possibly corresponds to TRBD2 (6 bases). The CDR3 coding sequence is TGTGCCAGCAGTACCGGGACTCTACCCTACAATGAGCAGTTCTTC. Translated, it gives CASSTGTLPYNEQFF.